One and the same sample provided the 32 T cell receptor beta chains below, sequenced in a study of control samples from healthy donors and cancer patients. Only in-frame clones appear in the TCRdb table, and some are missing; sequencing was by immunoSEQ multiplex PCR. The table has around 93,000 clones, 88% seen once. Material for sequencing was blood. These receptors came from a man under 40 in good health.

V and J are TRBV6-6 and TRBJ1-2, with 9 bases fitting TRBD1. Germline CDR1 MNHNY, CDR2 SVGAGI (reference sequence). V shed 6 bases, J shed 0 bases, and the junction held 8 bases outside the gene matches. The CDR3 spans 16 residues. CDR3 sequence reads: CASSRGTGRANYGYTF. Here the CDR3 DNA reads TGTGCCAGCAGCCGGGGGACAGGGAGAGCTAACTATGGCTACACCTTC.

The chain combines TRBV16 with TRBJ1-1, with D uncertain. The CDR3 sequence is 13 residues long. V lost 1 base to trimming and J lost 1 base, with 4 bases between them. CDR1 KGHSY and CDR2 FQNENV come from the germline V gene. In DNA form, the CDR3 reads TGTGCCAGCAGCCAATTCCAGAACACTGAAGCTTTCTTT. Protein: CASSQFQNTEAFF.

V usage is TRBV29-1 and J usage is TRBJ1-1; 7 nucleotides match TRBD1. The V and J ends lost 3 bases and 6 bases, in that order; junction bases with no gene match: 10. The CDR3 sequence is 14 residues long. The germline gives CDR1 SQVTM, CDR2 ANQGSEA. The CDR3 is CSVDIRAGGAEAFF. The DNA of the CDR3 is TGCAGCGTTGATATTCGGGCAGGGGGGGCTGAAGCTTTCTTT. Together with reference TRBV29-1 and TRBJ1-1, the CDR3 gives the full variable domain: SAVISQKPSRDICQRGTSLTIQCQVDSQVTMMFWYRQQPGQSLTLIATANQGSEATYESGFVIDKFPISRPNLTFSTLTVSNMSPEDSSIYLCSVDIRAGGAEAFFGQGTRLTVV.

The rearrangement joins TRBV18 to TRBJ2-5; the match to TRBD1 covers 8 bases. CDR3 size: 14 residues. The V gene end was trimmed by 3 bases and the J gene end by 5 bases; junction bases not matched to a gene: 5. The germline V gene has CDR1 KGHSH and CDR2 LQKENI. As DNA, the CDR3 is TGTGCCAGCTCACCCGTCGGACAGGGTGAGACCCAGTACTTC. The encoded protein is CASSPVGQGETQYF.

The gene calls are TRBV28 and TRBJ2-1; D is unclear. Germline CDR1 MDHEN, CDR2 SYDVKM. CDR3 length: 13 amino acids. With 0 bases removed from V and 6 bases from J, the gap between germline ends came to 6 bases. Here the CDR3 DNA reads TGTGCCAGCAGTTTATGGAACGCCAATGAGCAGTTCTTC. Amino acid sequence: CASSLWNANEQFF. The whole variable domain, remainder taken from reference TRBV28 and TRBJ2-1, is DVKVTQSSRYLVKRTGEKVFLECVQDMDHENMFWYRQDPGLGLRLIYFSYDVKMKEKGDIPEGYSVSREKKERFSLILESASTNQTSMYLCASSLWNANEQFFGPGTRLTVL.

V gene TRBV5-1 combines with J gene TRBJ1-4; D is uncertain. Trimming removed 1 base at V and 4 bases at J, with 8 bases between. CDR3 length: 14 amino acids. Germline lookup yields CDR1 SGHRS and CDR2 YFSETQ. The CDR3 here is CASSLWQNNEKLFF. CDR3 DNA sequence: TGCGCCAGCAGCTTGTGGCAGAATAATGAAAAACTGTTTTTT.

V gene TRBV4-1 combines with J gene TRBJ2-5; 14 bases match TRBD2. Germline V gene data show CDR1 as MGHRA and CDR2 as YSYEKL. The CDR3 contains 16 residues. Germline trimming cut 1 base from V and 4 bases from J; bases unmatched to any gene: 2. This CDR3 is CASSQVGTSGRETQYF. The CDR3 bases are TGCGCCAGCAGCCAAGTCGGGACTAGCGGGAGAGAGACCCAGTACTTC.

V and J are TRBV29-1 and TRBJ2-2; D is unclear. Germline lookup yields CDR1 SQVTM and CDR2 ANQGSEA. The CDR3 extends over 14 amino acids. The germline V and J ends were trimmed by 2 bases and 3 bases, with 10 bases remaining between them. The CDR3 protein is CSVESQEYTGELFF. The CDR3 nucleotides are TGCAGCGTTGAATCGCAGGAGTACACCGGGGAGCTGTTTTTT.

The genes are TRBV30 and TRBJ1-5; D is undetermined. Germline loops: CDR1 GTSNPN, CDR2 SVGIG (reference sequence). The CDR3 is 17 amino acids. The V end lost 3 bases, the J end lost 3 bases, and 21 bases lay between the germline ends. This chain's CDR3 is CAWSRTTGDDNNQPQHF. The CDR3, as DNA: TGTGCCTGGAGCCGGACCACCGGGGATGATAACAATCAGCCCCAGCATTTT. The entire variable domain, with the rest obtained from reference TRBV30 and TRBJ1-5, is as follows: SQTIHQWPATLVQPVGSPLSLECTVEGTSNPNLYWYRQAAGRGLQLLFYSVGIGQISSEVPQNLSASRPQDRQFILSSKKLLLSDSGFYLCAWSRTTGDDNNQPQHFGDGTRLSIL.

J is TRBJ1-6 and V is TRBV4-2; TRBD1 is a possible D gene (5 bases). Germline V lookup: CDR1 LGHNA, CDR2 YNFKEQ. Trimming left V 1 base short and J 12 bases short, with 10 bases between. This CDR3 contains 13 residues. The CDR3 loop is CASSQGDGGPLHF. As DNA, the CDR3 is TGTGCCAGCAGCCAAGGGGATGGGGGACCCCTCCACTTT.

The chain carries TRBV9 and TRBJ2-2; 11 bases line up with TRBD2. V shed 4 bases, J shed 2 bases, and the junction held 4 bases outside the gene matches. This CDR3 comprises 16 residues. Germline-derived CDR1 and CDR2 are SGDLS and YYNGEE. The CDR3 here is CASSPRLAGNTGELFF. Written as DNA, the CDR3 is TGTGCCAGCAGCCCTAGACTAGCGGGAAACACCGGGGAGCTGTTTTTT.

The chain combines TRBV7-9 with TRBJ1-6, with D possibly matching TRBD1 (6 bases). Germline V lookup: CDR1 SEHNR, CDR2 FQNEAQ (reference sequence). The CDR3 extends over 13 amino acids. The V gene lost 3 bases and the J gene lost 10 bases, with 10 bases spanning the gap. CDR3 loop: CASSFQGLSPLHF. The CDR3, as DNA: TGTGCCAGCAGCTTTCAGGGGTTGTCACCCCTCCACTTT.

CDR3 coding DNA: TGTGCCAGCTCACCGGAGTGGGACAGGGCAACCCACACGCAGTATTTT. Protein: CASSPEWDRATHTQYF. The chain couples TRBV18 to TRBJ2-3; 9 bases fit TRBD1. This CDR3 is built from 16 residues. Germline lookup yields CDR1 KGHSH and CDR2 LQKENI. V shed 3 bases and J 9 bases; nucleotides not matched to a gene: 13.

The chain employs TRBV5-6 and TRBJ1-5, with TRBD1 matching 8 bases. Germline V lookup: CDR1 SGHDT, CDR2 YYEEEE. The CDR3 consists of 16 residues. V gave up 2 bases and J gave up 0 bases; unmatched junction bases: 4. For the CDR3, the DNA is TGTGCCAGCAGCTTACGGACAGGGAATAGCAATCAGCCCCAGCATTTT. Protein sequence: CASSLRTGNSNQPQHF.

This chain joins TRBV5-1 and TRBJ2-3; D tentatively fits TRBD1 or TRBD2 (5 bases each). Between the trimmed V and J ends, which lost 2 bases and 4 bases, there was a span of 17 bases. The germline gives CDR1 SGHRS, CDR2 YFSETQ. There are 16 residues in the CDR3. The CDR3 DNA follows: TGCGCCAGCAGCTTACAAAGCCGGGACGGCGCAGATACGCAGTATTTT. Its protein is CASSLQSRDGADTQYF. The full variable domain, rest sourced from reference TRBV5-1 and TRBJ2-3, is KAGVTQTPRYLIKTRGQQVTLSCSPISGHRSVSWYQQTPGQGLQFLFEYFSETQRNKGNFPGRFSGRQFSNSRSEMNVSTLELGDSALYLCASSLQSRDGADTQYFGPGTRLTVL.

The V and J genes are TRBV2 and TRBJ2-2; 11 nucleotides line up with TRBD2. V shed 5 bases, J shed 6 bases, and the junction held 5 bases outside the gene matches. CDR1 is SNHLY and CDR2 is FYNNEI in the germline V gene. The CDR3 totals 15 residues. The CDR3 loop reads CASSSSGRFPGELFF. CDR3 sequence (DNA): TGTGCCAGCAGTTCTAGCGGGAGGTTTCCCGGGGAGCTGTTTTTT.

The V call is TRBV30, the J call TRBJ2-7; TRBD1 or TRBD2 may be the D gene (5 bases each). Deletions cut 8 bases from V and 4 bases from J, with 18 bases between. The germline V gene encodes CDR1 GTSNPN and CDR2 SVGIG (reference sequence). The CDR3 is 13 amino acids. CDR3 coding DNA: TGTGCCGGAGCCACGGGACCCTGGTACGAGCAGTACTTC. Translating it yields CAGATGPWYEQYF.

The chain has TRBV24-1 and TRBJ2-3; TRBD2 aligns across 7 bases. The V gene end was trimmed by 3 bases and the J gene end by 0 bases; junction bases not matched to a gene: 8. The germline gives CDR1 KGHDR, CDR2 SFDVKD. The CDR3 covers 17 residues. The CDR3 DNA is TGTGCCACCAGTGATCCTGGACTAGGCCCGAGCACAGATACGCAGTATTTT. Its protein product is CATSDPGLGPSTDTQYF.

A single count supports this clone. The chain links TRBV28 to TRBJ2-1, with D possibly called TRBD1 or TRBD2 (5 bases each). The CDR3 has 13 residues. Trimming stripped 5 bases from V and 8 bases from J, with 13 bases between. Germline CDR1 reads MDHEN; CDR2 reads SYDVKM. CDR3 protein: CASSPYRGHEQFF. The CDR3 bases are TGTGCCAGCAGTCCCTACCGGGGCCATGAGCAGTTCTTC.

V usage is TRBV5-1 and J usage is TRBJ1-4, with a weak D call TRBD1 (6 bases). Germline V gene data show CDR1 as SGHRS and CDR2 as YFSETQ. V lost 1 base, J lost 2 bases, and 9 bases lay in between. The CDR3 totals 15 residues. The CDR3, as DNA: TGCGCCAGCAGCTTGCTGGGGGGCACTAATGAAAAACTGTTTTTT. Its translation: CASSLLGGTNEKLFF. Together with reference TRBV5-1 and TRBJ1-4, the CDR3 gives the full variable domain: KAGVTQTPRYLIKTRGQQVTLSCSPISGHRSVSWYQQTPGQGLQFLFEYFSETQRNKGNFPGRFSGRQFSNSRSEMNVSTLELGDSALYLCASSLLGGTNEKLFFGSGTQLSVL.

The V and J genes are TRBV2 and TRBJ2-2; D is unresolved. The V gene's germline CDR1 is SNHLY and CDR2 FYNNEI. The CDR3 loop spans 14 amino acids. V was cut by 0 bases and J by 6 bases, with 8 bases left in between. CDR3 residues: CASSEASGAGELFF. The CDR3 DNA reads TGTGCCAGCAGTGAAGCGTCCGGCGCCGGGGAGCTGTTTTTT.

The chain combines TRBV19 with TRBJ2-1; D might be TRBD2 (5 bases). The CDR3 is 12 residues long. Germline-derived CDR1 and CDR2 are LNHDA and SQIVND (reference sequence). Between the trimmed V and J ends, which lost 5 bases and 8 bases, there was a span of 10 bases. CDR3 region: CASSGRRDEQFF. The DNA of the CDR3 is TGTGCCAGTAGTGGAAGGCGGGATGAGCAGTTCTTC.

Only one count was recorded for this clone. The CDR3 here is CASSLMSGGNTEAFF. CDR3 nucleotide sequence: TGTGCCAGCAGTTTAATGTCAGGGGGGAACACTGAAGCTTTCTTT. The chain links TRBV27 to TRBJ1-1; 7 positions agree with TRBD1. The CDR3 runs 15 residues. Per germline, CDR1 MNHEY and CDR2 SMNVEV (reference sequence). The V gene end was trimmed by 2 bases and the J gene end by 1 base; junction bases not matched to a gene: 4.

The CDR3 reads CATRGQGLTEAFF. CDR3 in DNA: TGTGCCACCAGGGGACAGGGGCTAACTGAAGCTTTCTTT. The rearrangement uses TRBV15 and TRBJ1-1; 10 bases match TRBD1. The V and J ends lost 6 bases and 5 bases, in that order; junction bases with no gene match: 3. The CDR3 extends over 13 amino acids. Germline-derived CDR1 and CDR2 are LNHNV and YYDKDF (reference sequence). Complete variable domain (other parts from reference TRBV15 and TRBJ1-1): DAMVIQNPRYQVTQFGKPVTLSCSQTLNHNVMYWYQQKSSQAPKLLFHYYDKDFNNEADTPDNFQSRRPNTSFCFLDIRSPGLGDTAMYLCATRGQGLTEAFFGQGTRLTVV.

This clone was counted a few times. The V gene is TRBV4-3, the J gene TRBJ1-1; 10 positions match TRBD1. Looked up from germline, CDR1 is LGHNA and CDR2 is YSLEER. After removal of 5 bases from V and 4 bases from J, the junction contained 4 bases not matched to a gene. This CDR3 contains 14 residues. The CDR3, as DNA: TGCGCCAGCAGCTTCAGGACAGGGGGCACTGAAGCTTTCTTT. The encoded protein is CASSFRTGGTEAFF.

This clone was seen more than once but under ten times. This chain connects TRBV5-4 to TRBJ2-2; the D is unclear. CDR3 length: 14 residues. CDR1 and CDR2 (germline): SGHNT, YYREEE (reference sequence). Trimming removed 1 base at V and 2 bases at J, with 6 bases between. The chain's CDR3 is CASSLIRNTGELFF. As DNA, the CDR3 is TGTGCCAGCAGCTTGATCAGAAACACCGGGGAGCTGTTTTTT.

This clone was recorded only once. This chain uses TRBV6-2 or TRBV6-3 with TRBJ2-7; TRBD2 matches 10 bases. V lost 0 bases, J lost 6 bases, and 8 bases stayed unmatched. Germline CDR1 is MNHEY and CDR2 is SVGEGT. The CDR3 sequence is 16 residues long. The CDR3 DNA is TGTGCCAGCAGTTACTCGATGCCTAGCGGGAGCGGCGAGCAGTACTTC. Its translation is CASSYSMPSGSGEQYF.

J is TRBJ1-1 and V is TRBV19; a possible D gene is TRBD1 (6 bases). The CDR3 contains 13 residues. Germline V gene lookup returns CDR1 LNHDA and CDR2 SQIVND (reference sequence). The germline V and J ends were trimmed by 8 bases and 5 bases, with 15 bases remaining between them. CDR3 coding DNA: TGTGCCAGTGTATGGGGGGGGCCAACTGAAGCTTTCTTT. It specifies CASVWGGPTEAFF.

This clone was observed a single time. The V call is TRBV27, the J call TRBJ1-1; D may be TRBD1 (5 bases). Deletions cut 4 bases from V and 0 bases from J, with 21 bases between. Germline V lookup: CDR1 MNHEY, CDR2 SMNVEV (reference sequence). CDR3 size: 18 residues. CDR3 protein: CASSSEGRTQQMNTEAFF. The CDR3 DNA sequence: TGTGCCAGCAGTTCAGAGGGCAGGACACAACAGATGAACACTGAAGCTTTCTTT.

The chain couples TRBV6-4 to TRBJ1-1; no clear D. This CDR3 spans 14 amino acids. Germline V CDR1 and CDR2: MRHNA, SNTAGT. V was cut by 8 bases and J by 4 bases, with 17 bases left in between. CDR3 nucleotide sequence: TGTGCCAGCGGCCAGGAACACGCGAGCACTGAAGCTTTCTTT. Translation: CASGQEHASTEAFF.

The chain is built from TRBV29-1 and TRBJ1-3; D is uncertain. CDR1 and CDR2 from the germline V gene are SQVTM and ANQGSEA. The CDR3 extends over 12 amino acids. V lost 8 bases and J lost 1, with 9 bases in between. CDR3 DNA: TGCAGCATTTGGGCATCTGGAAACACCATATATTTT. Translating gives CSIWASGNTIYF.

This chain uses TRBV25-1 with TRBJ2-1, with 8 bases fitting TRBD2. V was pared by 5 bases and J by 9 bases, with 9 bases of the junction left unmatched. The CDR3 covers 14 residues. Germline V gives CDR1 MGHDK, CDR2 SYGVNS. The CDR3 is CASSKGTSVTEQFF. DNA of the CDR3: TGTGCCAGCAGTAAGGGGACTAGTGTAACTGAGCAGTTCTTC.